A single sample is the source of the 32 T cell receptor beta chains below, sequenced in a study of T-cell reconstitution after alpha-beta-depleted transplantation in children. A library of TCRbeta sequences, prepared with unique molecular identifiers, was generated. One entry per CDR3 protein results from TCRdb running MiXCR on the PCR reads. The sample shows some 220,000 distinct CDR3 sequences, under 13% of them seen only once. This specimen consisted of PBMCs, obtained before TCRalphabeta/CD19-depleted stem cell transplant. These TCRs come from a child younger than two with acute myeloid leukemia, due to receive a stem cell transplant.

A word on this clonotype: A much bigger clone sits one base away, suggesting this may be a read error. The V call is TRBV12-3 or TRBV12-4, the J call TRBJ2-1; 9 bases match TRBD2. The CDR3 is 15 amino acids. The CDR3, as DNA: TGTGTCAGCAGTTTAATAGCGGGAGAAAACAATGAGCAGTTCTTC. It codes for CVSSLIAGENNEQFF.

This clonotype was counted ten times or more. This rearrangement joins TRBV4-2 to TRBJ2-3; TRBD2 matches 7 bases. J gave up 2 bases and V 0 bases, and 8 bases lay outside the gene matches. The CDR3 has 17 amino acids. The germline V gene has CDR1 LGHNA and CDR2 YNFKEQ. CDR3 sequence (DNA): TGTGCCAGCAGCCAAGATCCTGGACTAGTGTTCACAGATACGCAGTATTTT. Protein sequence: CASSQDPGLVFTDTQYF.

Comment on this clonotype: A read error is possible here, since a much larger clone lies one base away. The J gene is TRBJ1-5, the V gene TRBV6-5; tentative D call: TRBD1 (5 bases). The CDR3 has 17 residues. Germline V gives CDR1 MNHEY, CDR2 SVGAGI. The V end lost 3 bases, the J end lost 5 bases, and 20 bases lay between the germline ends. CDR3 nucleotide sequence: TGTGCCAGCAGTTATAAGTGGGGACCGACTGGCTATCAGCCCCAGCATTTT. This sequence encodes CASSYKWGPTGYQPQHF.

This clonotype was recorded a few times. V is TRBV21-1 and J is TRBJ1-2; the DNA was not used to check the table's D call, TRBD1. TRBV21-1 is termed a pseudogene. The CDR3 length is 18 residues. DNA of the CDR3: TGTGCCAGCAGCTTACGGGGGCCAGGGTGGCGAAGAAGGCATAGCTACACCTTC. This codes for CASSLRGPGWRRRHSYTF.

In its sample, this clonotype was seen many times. CDR3 nucleotides: TGCGCCAGCAGCCAAGGGGGACTAGCGGAAGAGACCCAGTACTTC. This gives the protein CASSQGGLAEETQYF. This chain connects TRBV4-1 to TRBJ2-5; TRBD2 aligns across 11 bases. Germline assignment: CDR1 MGHRA and CDR2 YSYEKL. V dropped 1 base and J dropped 3; count of bases not matched to a gene: 1. The CDR3 spans 15 residues.

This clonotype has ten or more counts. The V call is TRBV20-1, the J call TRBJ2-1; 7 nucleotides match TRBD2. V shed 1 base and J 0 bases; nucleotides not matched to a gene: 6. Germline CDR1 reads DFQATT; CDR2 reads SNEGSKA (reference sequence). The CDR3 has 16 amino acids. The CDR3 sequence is CSARGGGNSSYNEQFF. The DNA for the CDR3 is TGCAGTGCTAGAGGGGGGGGGAACAGCTCCTACAATGAGCAGTTCTTC.

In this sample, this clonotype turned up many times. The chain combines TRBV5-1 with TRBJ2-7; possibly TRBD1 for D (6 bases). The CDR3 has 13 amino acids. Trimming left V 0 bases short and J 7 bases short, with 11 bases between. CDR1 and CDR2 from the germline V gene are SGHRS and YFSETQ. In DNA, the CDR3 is TGCGCCAGCAGCTTGGCCAACCAGGGGGAGCAGTACTTC. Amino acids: CASSLANQGEQYF.

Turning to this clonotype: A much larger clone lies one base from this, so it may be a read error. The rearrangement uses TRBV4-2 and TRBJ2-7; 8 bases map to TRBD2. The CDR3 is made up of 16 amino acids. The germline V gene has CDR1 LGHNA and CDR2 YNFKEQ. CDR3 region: CASTQGTGGTSYEQYF. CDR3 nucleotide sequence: TGTGCCAGCACCCAAGGGACGGGGGGGACAAGCTACGAGCAGTACTTC.

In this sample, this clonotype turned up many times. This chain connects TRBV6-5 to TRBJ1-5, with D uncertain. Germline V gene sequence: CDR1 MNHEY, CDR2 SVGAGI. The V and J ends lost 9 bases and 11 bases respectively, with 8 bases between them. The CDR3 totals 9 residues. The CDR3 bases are TGTGCCAGACTCATGGCCCAGCATTTT. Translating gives CARLMAQHF.

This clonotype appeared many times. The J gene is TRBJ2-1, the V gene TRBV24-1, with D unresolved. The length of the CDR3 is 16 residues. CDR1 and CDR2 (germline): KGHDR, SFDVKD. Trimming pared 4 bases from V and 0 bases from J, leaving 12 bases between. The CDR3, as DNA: TGTGCCACCAGTGACCTGAGCGCCAGCTCCTACAATGAGCAGTTCTTC. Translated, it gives CATSDLSASSYNEQFF.

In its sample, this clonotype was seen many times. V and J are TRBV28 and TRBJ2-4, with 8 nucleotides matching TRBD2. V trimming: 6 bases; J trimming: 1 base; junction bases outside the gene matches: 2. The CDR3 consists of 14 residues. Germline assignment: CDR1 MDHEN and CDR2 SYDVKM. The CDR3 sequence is CASSRGGAKNIQYF. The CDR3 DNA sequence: TGTGCCAGCAGCCGCGGGGGGGCCAAAAACATTCAGTACTTC.

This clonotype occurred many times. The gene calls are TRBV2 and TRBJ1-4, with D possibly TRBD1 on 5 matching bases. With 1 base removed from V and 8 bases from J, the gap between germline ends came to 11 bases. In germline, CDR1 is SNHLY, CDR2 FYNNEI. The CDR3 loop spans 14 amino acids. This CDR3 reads CASSEDRLREKLFF. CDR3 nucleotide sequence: TGTGCCAGCAGTGAAGACAGGCTAAGAGAAAAACTGTTTTTT.

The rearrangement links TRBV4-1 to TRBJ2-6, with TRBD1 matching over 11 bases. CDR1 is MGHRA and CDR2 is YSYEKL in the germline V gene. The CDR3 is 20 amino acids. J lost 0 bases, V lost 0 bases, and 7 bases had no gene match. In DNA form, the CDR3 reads TGCGCCAGCAGCCAAGAAGGGGGGGACAGGGGGATCTCTGGGGCCAACGTCCTGACTTTC. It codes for CASSQEGGDRGISGANVLTF.

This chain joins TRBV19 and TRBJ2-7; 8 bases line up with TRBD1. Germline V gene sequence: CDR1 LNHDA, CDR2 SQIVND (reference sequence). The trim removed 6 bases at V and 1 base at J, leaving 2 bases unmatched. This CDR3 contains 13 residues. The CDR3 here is CASRQGESYEQYF. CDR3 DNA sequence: TGTGCCAGTAGACAGGGGGAATCCTACGAGCAGTACTTC.

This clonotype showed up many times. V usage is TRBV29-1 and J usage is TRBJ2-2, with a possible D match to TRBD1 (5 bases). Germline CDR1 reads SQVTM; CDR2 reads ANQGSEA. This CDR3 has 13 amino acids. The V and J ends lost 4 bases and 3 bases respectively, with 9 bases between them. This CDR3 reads CSVGGADTGELFF. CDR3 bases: TGCAGCGTTGGTGGGGCGGACACCGGGGAGCTGTTTTTT.

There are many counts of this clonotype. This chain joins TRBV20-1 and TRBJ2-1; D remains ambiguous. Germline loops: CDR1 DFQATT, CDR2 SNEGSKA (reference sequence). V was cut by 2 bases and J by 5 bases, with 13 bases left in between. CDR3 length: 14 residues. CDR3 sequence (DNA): TGCAGTGCTAGACGGCAGCTGGCCAACAATGAGCAGTTCTTC. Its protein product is CSARRQLANNEQFF.

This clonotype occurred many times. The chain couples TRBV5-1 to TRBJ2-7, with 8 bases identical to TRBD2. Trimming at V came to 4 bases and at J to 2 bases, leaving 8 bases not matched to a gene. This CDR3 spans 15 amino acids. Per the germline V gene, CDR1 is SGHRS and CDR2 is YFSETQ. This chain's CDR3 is CASSPGTSVTYEQYF. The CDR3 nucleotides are TGCGCCAGCAGCCCCGGGACTAGTGTAACCTACGAGCAGTACTTC. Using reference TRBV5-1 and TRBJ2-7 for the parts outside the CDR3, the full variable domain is KAGVTQTPRYLIKTRGQQVTLSCSPISGHRSVSWYQQTPGQGLQFLFEYFSETQRNKGNFPGRFSGRQFSNSRSEMNVSTLELGDSALYLCASSPGTSVTYEQYFGPGTRLTVT.

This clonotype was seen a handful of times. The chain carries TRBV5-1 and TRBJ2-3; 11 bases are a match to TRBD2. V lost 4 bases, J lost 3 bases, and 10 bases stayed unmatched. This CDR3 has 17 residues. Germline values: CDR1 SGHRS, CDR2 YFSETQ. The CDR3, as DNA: TGCGCCAGCAGCCCAAAATCTAGCGGGGGGTTAACAGATACGCAGTATTTT. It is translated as CASSPKSSGGLTDTQYF.

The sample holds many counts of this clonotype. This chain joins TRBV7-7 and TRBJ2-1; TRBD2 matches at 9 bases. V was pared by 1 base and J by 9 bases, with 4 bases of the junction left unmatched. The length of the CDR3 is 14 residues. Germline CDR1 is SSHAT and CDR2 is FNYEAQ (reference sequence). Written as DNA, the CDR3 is TGTGCCAGCAGCTTAGGTGGCGGGAGGGCTGAGCAGTTCTTC. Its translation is CASSLGGGRAEQFF.

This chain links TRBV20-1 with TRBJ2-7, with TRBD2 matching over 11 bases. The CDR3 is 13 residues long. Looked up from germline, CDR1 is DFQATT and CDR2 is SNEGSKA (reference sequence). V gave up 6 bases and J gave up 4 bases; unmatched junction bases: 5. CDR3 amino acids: CSAPGLAVYEQYF. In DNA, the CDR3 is TGCAGTGCCCCGGGACTAGCGGTGTACGAGCAGTACTTC.

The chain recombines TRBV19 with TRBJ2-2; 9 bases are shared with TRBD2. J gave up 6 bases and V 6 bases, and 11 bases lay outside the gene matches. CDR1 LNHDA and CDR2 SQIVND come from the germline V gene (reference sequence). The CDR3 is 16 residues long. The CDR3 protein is CASRWLAGAVAGELFF. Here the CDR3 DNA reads TGTGCCAGTAGATGGTTAGCGGGAGCGGTGGCCGGGGAGCTGTTTTTT.

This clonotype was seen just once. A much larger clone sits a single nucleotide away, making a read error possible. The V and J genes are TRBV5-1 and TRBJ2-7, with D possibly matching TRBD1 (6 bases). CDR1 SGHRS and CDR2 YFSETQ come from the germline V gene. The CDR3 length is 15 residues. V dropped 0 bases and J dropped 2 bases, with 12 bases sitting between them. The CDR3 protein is CASSLAWGPTYEQYF. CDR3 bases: TGCGCCAGCAGCTTGGCATGGGGGCCAACCTACGAGCAGTACTTC.

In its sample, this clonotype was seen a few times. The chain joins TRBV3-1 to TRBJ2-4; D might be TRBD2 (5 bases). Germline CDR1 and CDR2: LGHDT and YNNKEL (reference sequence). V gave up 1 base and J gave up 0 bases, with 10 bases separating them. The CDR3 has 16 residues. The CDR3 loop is CASSQGTGLAKNIQYF. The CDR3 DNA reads TGTGCCAGCAGCCAAGGGACTGGTCTAGCCAAAAACATTCAGTACTTC.

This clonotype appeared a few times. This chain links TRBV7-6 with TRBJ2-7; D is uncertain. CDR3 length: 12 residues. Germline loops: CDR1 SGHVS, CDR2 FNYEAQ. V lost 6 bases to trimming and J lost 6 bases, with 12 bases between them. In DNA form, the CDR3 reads TGTGCCAGCAGGCATCCCTCGGGCGAGCAGTACTTC. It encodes CASRHPSGEQYF.

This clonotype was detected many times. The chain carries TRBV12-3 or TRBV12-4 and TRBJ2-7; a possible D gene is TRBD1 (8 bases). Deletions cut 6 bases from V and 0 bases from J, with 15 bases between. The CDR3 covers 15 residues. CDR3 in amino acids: CASRQTGEGSYEQYF. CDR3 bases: TGTGCCAGCAGACAGACAGGGGAGGGCTCCTACGAGCAGTACTTC.

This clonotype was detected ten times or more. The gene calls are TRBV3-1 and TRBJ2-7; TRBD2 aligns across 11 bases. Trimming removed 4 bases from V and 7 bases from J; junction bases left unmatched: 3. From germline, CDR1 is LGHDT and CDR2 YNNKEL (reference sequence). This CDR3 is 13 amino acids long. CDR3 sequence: CASSLGTSGEQYF. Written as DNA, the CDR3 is TGTGCCAGCAGCCTCGGGACTAGCGGAGAGCAGTACTTC.

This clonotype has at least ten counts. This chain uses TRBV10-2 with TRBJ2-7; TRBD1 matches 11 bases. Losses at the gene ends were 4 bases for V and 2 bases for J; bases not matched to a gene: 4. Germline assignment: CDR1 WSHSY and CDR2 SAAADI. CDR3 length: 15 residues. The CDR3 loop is CASSVGQGGTYEQYF. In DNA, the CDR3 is TGCGCCAGCAGTGTGGGACAGGGGGGGACCTACGAGCAGTACTTC.

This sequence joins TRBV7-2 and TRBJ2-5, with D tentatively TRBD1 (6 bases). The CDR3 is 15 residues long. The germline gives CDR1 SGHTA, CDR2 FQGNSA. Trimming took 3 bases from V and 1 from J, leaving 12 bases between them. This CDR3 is CASSLGLGGQETQYF. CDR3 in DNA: TGTGCCAGCAGCTTGGGGTTAGGGGGCCAAGAGACCCAGTACTTC.

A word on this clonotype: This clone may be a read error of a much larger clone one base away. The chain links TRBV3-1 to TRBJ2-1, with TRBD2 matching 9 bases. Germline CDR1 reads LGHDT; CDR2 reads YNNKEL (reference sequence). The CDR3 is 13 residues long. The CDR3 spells CVSSQDSGGEQFF. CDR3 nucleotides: TGTGTCAGCAGCCAAGATAGCGGGGGTGAGCAGTTCTTC.

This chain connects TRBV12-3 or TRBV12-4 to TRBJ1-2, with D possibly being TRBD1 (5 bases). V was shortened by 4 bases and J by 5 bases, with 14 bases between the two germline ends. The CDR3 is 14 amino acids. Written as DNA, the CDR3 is TGTGCCAGCAGTTCCTCCGGGGCCCCATATGGCTACACCTTC. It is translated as CASSSSGAPYGYTF.

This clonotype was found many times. CDR3 DNA: TGTGCAAGTCGCTCAGGAGGGGTAGGCTCCTATAATTCACCCCTCCACTTT. It translates to CASRSGGVGSYNSPLHF. The V gene is TRBV12-2, the J gene TRBJ1-6; the table's D call TRBD1 went unverified against the DNA. TRBV12-2 is a documented pseudogene. The CDR3 extends over 17 amino acids.

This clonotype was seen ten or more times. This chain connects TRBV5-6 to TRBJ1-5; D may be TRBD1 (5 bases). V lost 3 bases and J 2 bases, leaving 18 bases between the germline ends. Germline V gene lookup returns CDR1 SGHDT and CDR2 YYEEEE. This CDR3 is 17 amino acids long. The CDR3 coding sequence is TGTGCCAGCAGCTCCTTGGGTTCTAGGGGTGGCAATCAGCCCCAGCATTTT. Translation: CASSSLGSRGGNQPQHF. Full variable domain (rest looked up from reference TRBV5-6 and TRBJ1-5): DAGVTQSPTHLIKTRGQQVTLRCSPKSGHDTVSWYQQALGQGPQFIFQYYEEEERQRGNFPDRFSGHQFPNYSSELNVNALLLGDSALYLCASSSLGSRGGNQPQHFGDGTRLSIL.